A single sample is the source of the 32 T cell receptor beta chains below, sequenced in a study of CD8 T cells in Susac syndrome. An input of roughly 0.5 to 1 ug of RNA was subjected to reverse transcription using random hexamers. TCRdb processed the immunoSEQ multiplex PCR reads anew with MiXCR; each CDR3 protein has one entry. The table has roughly 400,000 distinct CDR3 sequences, around 85% seen once; the top ten hold around 0.12%. The sample taken for sequencing was CD8+ T cells from PBMCs. The receptors come from a human donor with multiple sclerosis.

The DNA of the CDR3 is TGTGCCAGCAGCGTAGGGAGGGCCGGCTGGGTTACATCCCCAAGTCAGCCCCAGCATTTT. Its protein product is CASSVGRAGWVTSPSQPQHF. This chain connects TRBV11-3 to TRBJ1-5; D gene uncertain. The CDR3 covers 20 residues. V was shortened by 5 bases and J by 6 bases, with 32 bases between the two germline ends. Germline V gives CDR1 SGHNT, CDR2 YENEEA.

V gene TRBV7-9 combines with J gene TRBJ2-5; D remains ambiguous. The CDR3 totals 17 residues. Germline values: CDR1 SEHNR, CDR2 FQNEAQ (reference sequence). Deletions cut 4 bases from V and 6 bases from J, with 24 bases between. CDR3 nucleotides: TGTGCCAGCAGCTCCCTTGGAACCGAAGTAGGAAAAAAGACCCAGTACTTC. This translates into CASSSLGTEVGKKTQYF. Filled out from reference TRBV7-9 and TRBJ2-5, the complete variable domain reads DTGVSQNPRHKITKRGQNVTFRCDPISEHNRLYWYRQTLGQGPEFLTYFQNEAQLEKSRLLSDRFSAERPKGSFSTLEIQRTEQGDSAMYLCASSSLGTEVGKKTQYFGPGTRLLVL.

A remark on this clonotype: An end of the junction differs from the germline gene, which may be a read error. The V and J genes are TRBV20-1 and TRBJ2-7; 8 nucleotides match TRBD1. The CDR3 runs 15 residues. Germline-derived CDR1 and CDR2 are DFQATT and SNEGSKA (reference sequence). CDR3 sequence reads: CSAEVGDRSSYGQYF. CDR3 nucleotide sequence: TGCAGTGCCGAAGTAGGGGACAGGAGCTCCTACGGGCAGTACTTC.

The chain combines TRBV4-2 with TRBJ1-4, with D perhaps TRBD1 (6 bases). Germline CDR1 is LGHNA and CDR2 is YNFKEQ. V dropped 0 bases and J dropped 4 bases, with 15 bases sitting between them. CDR3 length equals 17 residues. Here the CDR3 reads CASSQDSFRGINEKLFF. The CDR3 bases are TGTGCCAGCAGCCAAGATTCTTTCAGGGGCATTAATGAAAAACTGTTTTTT.

J is TRBJ1-4 and V is TRBV4-1; a weak D match, TRBD1 (6 bases). The V gene lost 4 bases and the J gene lost 3 bases, with 18 bases spanning the gap. Germline CDR1 MGHRA, CDR2 YSYEKL. This CDR3 has 17 residues. The CDR3 nucleotides read TGCGCCAGCAGCCCCGGACGGGGGGGGGCCTCTAATGAAAAACTGTTTTTT. Protein: CASSPGRGGASNEKLFF.

This chain connects TRBV27 to TRBJ2-3; D not certain. Germline V gene sequence: CDR1 MNHEY, CDR2 SMNVEV (reference sequence). Trimming cost V 5 bases and J 0 bases, with 3 bases left between them. The CDR3 length is 12 residues. CDR3 amino acids: CASSRSTDTQYF. As DNA, the CDR3 is TGTGCCAGCAGTCGTAGCACAGATACGCAGTATTTT.

The V and J genes are TRBV27 and TRBJ2-5; 10 bases agree with TRBD2. Germline V gene lookup returns CDR1 MNHEY and CDR2 SMNVEV (reference sequence). Unmatched junction bases numbered 9, after V lost 5 bases and J lost 3 bases. The CDR3 length is 16 residues. The CDR3 DNA follows: TGTGCCAGCAGTCCAACTCTAGCGGGGGAGAAAGAGACCCAGTACTTC. The encoded protein is CASSPTLAGEKETQYF.

The CDR3 nucleotides read TGTGCCAGCAGCCCGAAGGGGGGAGGGACTGAAGCTTTCTTT. Translating gives CASSPKGGGTEAFF. V usage is TRBV7-9 and J usage is TRBJ1-1; possibly TRBD1 for D (6 bases). Trimming removed 5 bases at V and 5 bases at J, with 15 bases between. This CDR3 is 14 amino acids long. Germline lookup yields CDR1 SEHNR and CDR2 FQNEAQ (reference sequence). The variable domain in full, with the rest retrieved from reference TRBV7-9 and TRBJ1-1, is DTGVSQNPRHKITKRGQNVTFRCDPISEHNRLYWYRQTLGQGPEFLTYFQNEAQLEKSRLLSDRFSAERPKGSFSTLEIQRTEQGDSAMYLCASSPKGGGTEAFFGQGTRLTVV.

This rearrangement joins TRBV11-2 to TRBJ2-4; TRBD2 matches 14 bases. Germline CDR1 reads SGHAT; CDR2 reads FQNNGV. Germline trimming cut 4 bases from V and 2 bases from J; bases unmatched to any gene: 4. The CDR3 length is 17 residues. CDR3 loop: CASSSGTSGRTKNIQYF. The CDR3, as DNA: TGTGCCAGCAGCTCCGGGACTAGCGGGAGAACCAAAAACATTCAGTACTTC. Supplemented by reference TRBV11-2 and TRBJ2-4, the full variable domain reads EAGVAQSPRYKIIEKRQSVAFWCNPISGHATLYWYQQILGQGPKLLIQFQNNGVVDDSQLPKDRFSAERLKGVDSTLKIQPAKLEDSAVYLCASSSGTSGRTKNIQYFGAGTRLSVL.

The chain carries TRBV29-1 and TRBJ2-7; D gene ambiguous. With 1 base removed from V and 7 bases from J, the gap between germline ends came to 11 bases. Germline CDR1 reads SQVTM; CDR2 reads ANQGSEA. The CDR3 sequence is 12 residues long. CDR3 nucleotides: TGCAGCGTTGAAGGCTCACTGGGGGAGCAGTACTTC. It specifies CSVEGSLGEQYF.

V and J are TRBV12-3 or TRBV12-4 and TRBJ1-3; D gene uncertain. The CDR3 consists of 16 residues. V was clipped by 6 bases and J by 0 bases, with 15 bases between them. CDR3 sequence (DNA): TGTGCCAGCAGCCCCACTCTAGGAGGCTCTGGAAACACCATATATTTT. This codes for CASSPTLGGSGNTIYF.

The chain carries TRBV20-1 and TRBJ1-3, with D tentatively TRBD1 (6 bases). The germline V and J ends were trimmed by 4 bases and 3 bases, with 22 bases remaining between them. The CDR3 totals 17 residues. Germline V gives CDR1 DFQATT, CDR2 SNEGSKA (reference sequence). The CDR3 sequence: CSATEQGSRGYGNTIYF. CDR3 sequence (DNA): TGCAGTGCTACGGAGCAGGGGAGTCGGGGGTATGGAAACACCATATATTTT.

J is TRBJ2-1 and V is TRBV14; 7 nucleotides line up with TRBD2. CDR3 length equals 16 residues. Germline V gene lookup returns CDR1 SGHDN and CDR2 FVKESK. V shed 1 base, J shed 3 bases, and the junction held 6 bases outside the gene matches. The CDR3 protein is CASSQASGGGYNEQFF. As DNA, the CDR3 is TGTGCCAGCAGCCAAGCTTCTGGCGGGGGCTACAATGAGCAGTTCTTC. The variable domain in full, completed from reference TRBV14 and TRBJ2-1, reads EAGVTQFPSHSVIEKGQTVTLRCDPISGHDNLYWYRRVMGKEIKFLLHFVKESKQDESGMPNNRFLAERTGGTYSTLKVQPAELEDSGVYFCASSQASGGGYNEQFFGPGTRLTVL.

The chain couples TRBV5-6 to TRBJ2-1; 7 bases agree with TRBD2. The CDR3 is 15 amino acids. Germline CDR1 SGHDT, CDR2 YYEEEE. With 0 bases clipped from V and 6 bases from J, the junction kept 6 bases outside the gene matches. In DNA form, the CDR3 reads TGTGCCAGCAGCTTGGCTCTAGCGGCTTTCAATGAGCAGTTCTTC. Its protein product is CASSLALAAFNEQFF.

This clonotype was detected only a few times. V is TRBV5-4 and J is TRBJ1-6; 7 bases are shared with TRBD1. Germline CDR1 is SGHNT and CDR2 is YYREEE (reference sequence). The J segment lost 3 bases and the V segment lost 4 bases, leaving 4 bases of the junction unmatched. The CDR3 has 15 residues. The CDR3: CASSQRQGYNSPLHF. For the CDR3, the DNA is TGTGCCAGCAGCCAACGACAGGGCTATAATTCACCCCTCCACTTT.

V and J are TRBV19 and TRBJ1-1; TRBD1 agrees at 8 bases. The ends lost 5 bases at V and 6 bases at J; junction bases unmatched: 8. This CDR3 has 14 amino acids. Germline V CDR1 and CDR2: LNHDA, SQIVND (reference sequence). This chain's CDR3 is CASSPQGGVAEAFF. In nucleotides, the CDR3 is TGTGCCAGTAGTCCACAGGGGGGAGTGGCTGAAGCTTTCTTT. The full variable domain, rest sourced from reference TRBV19 and TRBJ1-1, is DGGITQSPKYLFRKEGQNVTLSCEQNLNHDAMYWYRQDPGQGLRLIYYSQIVNDFQKGDIAEGYSVSREKKESFPLTVTSAQKNPTAFYLCASSPQGGVAEAFFGQGTRLTVV.

The gene calls are TRBV11-2 and TRBJ2-6, with D unresolved. This CDR3 is built from 18 residues. Germline V gene sequence: CDR1 SGHAT, CDR2 FQNNGV. Trimming cost V 4 bases and J 0 bases, with 16 bases left between them. In nucleotides, the CDR3 is TGTGCCAGCAGCTCGCCCCAGGTTTTCAGCTCTGGGGCCAACGTCCTGACTTTC. This encodes CASSSPQVFSSGANVLTF.

V gene TRBV30 combines with J gene TRBJ2-1; D ambiguous. There are 11 residues in the CDR3. Germline V gene sequence: CDR1 GTSNPN, CDR2 SVGIG (reference sequence). Trimming pared 8 bases from V and 6 bases from J, leaving 11 bases between. The CDR3 DNA is TGTGCCCGTTCGGACGGCAATGAGCAGTTCTTC. Amino acids: CARSDGNEQFF. The full variable domain, its missing parts supplied by reference TRBV30 and TRBJ2-1, is SQTIHQWPATLVQPVGSPLSLECTVEGTSNPNLYWYRQAAGRGLQLLFYSVGIGQISSEVPQNLSASRPQDRQFILSSKKLLLSDSGFYLCARSDGNEQFFGPGTRLTVL.

The rearrangement uses TRBV6-1 and TRBJ1-2; D is ambiguous. Trimming pared 1 base from V and 8 bases from J, leaving 17 bases between. CDR3 length: 15 amino acids. CDR1 is MNHNS and CDR2 is SASEGT in the germline V gene. CDR3: CASSEGLTSSVGYTF. In nucleotides, the CDR3 is TGTGCCAGCAGTGAAGGACTGACAAGTTCGGTAGGCTACACCTTC.

The chain links TRBV6-1 to TRBJ2-2, with TRBD1 matching over 9 bases. V lost 10 bases to trimming and J lost 7 bases; unmatched junction nucleotides: 10. The germline V gene has CDR1 MNHNS and CDR2 SASEGT. The CDR3 consists of 14 residues. The CDR3 region has the DNA TGTGCCACCACGACAGGGGGTCTACACGGGGAGCTGTTTTTT. Translating it yields CATTTGGLHGELFF.

This chain uses TRBV3-1 with TRBJ2-5; TRBD2 matches at 9 bases. After removal of 0 bases from V and 5 bases from J, the junction contained 13 bases not matched to a gene. Germline CDR1 is LGHDT and CDR2 is YNNKEL (reference sequence). The CDR3 spans 18 residues. This CDR3 is CASSQDWGPGGGAETQYF. The CDR3, as DNA: TGTGCCAGCAGCCAAGATTGGGGACCGGGCGGGGGGGCCGAGACCCAGTACTTC.

As for this clonotype: One end of the junction varies from germline; a read error may be responsible. This chain links TRBV5-5 with TRBJ2-2; TRBD2 is a possible D gene (5 bases). Germline CDR1 is SGHKS and CDR2 is YYEKEE (reference sequence). The CDR3 length is 12 residues. CDR3 amino acids: CASTLDSGELFF. CDR3 sequence (DNA): TGTGCCAGCACCTTGGACTCCGGGGAGCTGTTTTTT.

V is TRBV4-1 and J is TRBJ1-6; no firm D call. CDR1 is MGHRA, CDR2 YSYEKL, per germline. V was cut by 0 bases and J by 0 bases, with 9 bases left in between. The CDR3 is 17 amino acids. CDR3 DNA: TGCGCCAGCAGCCAAGATAGCGTTTTCTCCTATAATTCACCCCTCCACTTT. Translation: CASSQDSVFSYNSPLHF.

The chain uses TRBV5-6 and TRBJ1-2, with 8 bases matching TRBD1. The CDR3 has 14 residues. CDR1 SGHDT and CDR2 YYEEEE come from the germline V gene. Trimming cost V 6 bases and J 2 bases; bases outside gene matches: 6. CDR3 protein: CASTSDRENYGYTF. CDR3 nucleotides: TGTGCCAGCACCTCGGACAGGGAGAACTATGGCTACACCTTC.

This clonotype was detected a few times. V gene TRBV4-2 combines with J gene TRBJ2-7, with no clear D. The V end was cut by 0 bases, the J end by 6 bases, with 12 bases between. The germline V gene encodes CDR1 LGHNA and CDR2 YNFKEQ. The CDR3 runs 14 residues. CDR3 in DNA: TGTGCCAGCAGCCAAGATCCCGGCACAGCCGAGCAGTACTTC. It translates to CASSQDPGTAEQYF.

V gene TRBV28 combines with J gene TRBJ2-5, with D unclear. The V gene lost 3 bases and the J gene lost 0 bases, with 17 bases spanning the gap. CDR3 length equals 17 residues. Germline values: CDR1 MDHEN, CDR2 SYDVKM. DNA for the CDR3: TGTGCCAGCAGTTTTTATCGTTCGGAGTGGAACCAAGAGACCCAGTACTTC. Protein product: CASSFYRSEWNQETQYF.

This chain connects TRBV6-1 to TRBJ2-7, with D tentatively TRBD1 or TRBD2 (5 bases each). V lost 1 base and J 4 bases, leaving 5 bases between the germline ends. This CDR3 is built from 12 residues. CDR1 MNHNS and CDR2 SASEGT come from the germline V gene. DNA of the CDR3: TGTGCCAGCAGTGAAGGGGGGTACGAGCAGTACTTC. This gives the protein CASSEGGYEQYF.

The chain couples TRBV2 to TRBJ1-5; D perhaps matches TRBD1 (5 bases). The V end lost 5 bases, the J end lost 4 bases, and 15 bases lay between the germline ends. Germline assignment: CDR1 SNHLY and CDR2 FYNNEI. This CDR3 is built from 15 residues. The CDR3, as DNA: TGTGCCAGCAGTAGAGGGACCGAGTCGAATCAGCCCCAGCATTTT. Its translation is CASSRGTESNQPQHF. Using reference TRBV2 and TRBJ1-5 for the parts outside the CDR3, the full variable domain is EPEVTQTPSHQVTQMGQEVILRCVPISNHLYFYWYRQILGQKVEFLVSFYNNEISEKSEIFDDQFSVERPDGSNFTLKIRSTKLEDSAMYFCASSRGTESNQPQHFGDGTRLSIL.

This clonotype appeared a few times. This chain links TRBV6-5 with TRBJ1-1, with D perhaps TRBD1 (6 bases). Trimming stripped 4 bases from V and 6 bases from J, with 15 bases between. The CDR3 extends over 14 amino acids. Germline CDR1 reads MNHEY; CDR2 reads SVGAGI. The CDR3: CASSSGAAAAEAFF. In nucleotides, the CDR3 is TGTGCCAGCAGTTCGGGGGCCGCGGCCGCTGAAGCTTTCTTT.

The chain recombines TRBV7-9 with TRBJ2-3, with D possibly matching TRBD1 (5 bases). Germline CDR1 SEHNR, CDR2 FQNEAQ (reference sequence). V lost 2 bases, J lost 0 bases, and 12 bases lay in between. This CDR3 contains 16 residues. CDR3 region: CASSLNGDSSTDTQYF. The CDR3 DNA sequence: TGTGCCAGCAGCTTAAATGGAGACAGCAGCACAGATACGCAGTATTTT.

The chain joins TRBV19 to TRBJ2-3; TRBD1 matches at 8 bases. The CDR3 consists of 15 residues. Germline lookup yields CDR1 LNHDA and CDR2 SQIVND (reference sequence). The trim removed 0 bases at V and 3 bases at J, leaving 2 bases unmatched. CDR3 bases: TGTGCCAGTAGTATAGACGACAGGGGTACAGATACGCAGTATTTT. Translating it yields CASSIDDRGTDTQYF.

The rearrangement joins TRBV29-1 to TRBJ2-7; weak D call: TRBD1 (5 bases). The CDR3 is made up of 15 amino acids. Deletions cut 6 bases from V and 2 bases from J, with 20 bases between. In germline, CDR1 is SQVTM, CDR2 ANQGSEA. This CDR3 reads CSVYDWAGSAYEQYF. CDR3 sequence (DNA): TGCAGCGTCTATGACTGGGCAGGGTCAGCCTACGAGCAGTACTTC.